The 7 T cell receptor beta chains below come from one sample, sequenced in a study of STAT5B mutations in CD4+ large granular lymphocyte leukemia. Produced via immunoSEQ multiplex PCR; TCRdb's table is partial and in-frame only. The repertoire includes about 26,000 clones, roughly 79% of them detected once, and 0.33% sits in the top ten. The sample consisted of CD4+ T cells from blood buffy coats. Every receptor here comes from a human donor in good health.

Worth noting for this clone: Relative to the germline gene, one junction end is altered; a read error may explain this. The chain recombines TRBV7-7 with TRBJ2-6, with TRBD1 matching 8 bases. This CDR3 has 18 amino acids. Germline loops: CDR1 SSHAT, CDR2 FNYEAQ (reference sequence). The CDR3 DNA is TGTGCTAGCAGCCCCGGACAGGGACCCCTATTTGGGGCCAACGTCCTGACTTTC. Encoded protein: CASSPGQGPLFGANVLTF.

This chain joins TRBV7-9 and TRBJ2-5; the match to TRBD1 covers 10 bases. There are 15 residues in the CDR3. V gave up 5 bases and J gave up 5 bases; unmatched junction bases: 8. Germline assignment: CDR1 SEHNR and CDR2 FQNEAQ (reference sequence). CDR3 sequence reads: CASSTDRGPWETQYF. DNA for the CDR3: TGTGCCAGCAGCACCGACAGGGGGCCTTGGGAGACCCAGTACTTC.

V gene TRBV7-9 combines with J gene TRBJ1-1; possibly TRBD1 for D (5 bases). CDR3 length equals 12 residues. Germline lookup yields CDR1 SEHNR and CDR2 FQNEAQ (reference sequence). Trimming left V 5 bases short and J 13 bases short, with 17 bases between. The CDR3 DNA reads as TGTGCCAGCAGCACGGGGGACGGGTCTCGTTTCTTT. It codes for CASSTGDGSRFF.

The rearrangement uses TRBV18 and TRBJ2-3; 11 nucleotides align to TRBD2. The CDR3 has 16 residues. Germline V gene sequence: CDR1 KGHSH, CDR2 LQKENI. The V gene end was trimmed by 2 bases and the J gene end by 6 bases; junction bases not matched to a gene: 7. Written as DNA, the CDR3 is TGTGCCAGCTCACCAGGTCTAGCGGGAGGAAAGGATACGCAGTATTTT. As protein: CASSPGLAGGKDTQYF.

The chain couples TRBV14 to TRBJ1-1, with 10 bases fitting TRBD1. The ends lost 3 bases at V and 0 bases at J; junction bases unmatched: 7. CDR1 and CDR2 from the germline V gene are SGHDN and FVKESK. The CDR3 covers 17 residues. CDR3 sequence (DNA): TGTGCCAGCAGCCACCGAAGGGACAGGGGTATGAACACTGAAGCTTTCTTT. Its translation is CASSHRRDRGMNTEAFF. The whole variable domain, filled in from reference TRBV14 and TRBJ1-1, reads EAGVTQFPSHSVIEKGQTVTLRCDPISGHDNLYWYRRVMGKEIKFLLHFVKESKQDESGMPNNRFLAERTGGTYSTLKVQPAELEDSGVYFCASSHRRDRGMNTEAFFGQGTRLTVV.

The genes are TRBV19 and TRBJ2-2; TRBD2 is a possible D gene (7 bases). CDR1 and CDR2 (germline): LNHDA, SQIVND (reference sequence). The germline V and J ends were trimmed by 4 bases and 5 bases, with 11 bases remaining between them. The length of the CDR3 is 14 residues. The CDR3 region is CASSTQGGTGELFF. The CDR3 bases are TGTGCCAGTAGTACACAGGGAGGGACCGGGGAGCTGTTTTTT.

This clone occurred a few times. V and J are TRBV29-1 and TRBJ1-2, with no clear D. The CDR3 runs to 12 residues. V lost 0 bases and J 8 bases, leaving 10 bases between the germline ends. CDR1 is SQVTM, CDR2 ANQGSEA, per germline. The CDR3 bases are TGCAGCGTTGAAGAGGGGTTGGAAGGCTACACCTTC. It codes for CSVEEGLEGYTF.